What follows are 15 T cell receptor beta chains derived from one specimen sequenced in a study of T cell changes during pregnancy in multiple sclerosis. Sequenced by immunoSEQ multiplex PCR; TCRdb stores in-frame clones only, minus some. The sample includes under 50,000 clones, 85% to 95% seen only once; the top ten take under 6%. The input for sequencing was CD8+ T cells from peripheral blood mononuclear cells, taken in the first trimester of pregnancy. The receptors come from a female donor with multiple sclerosis, enrolled in a pregnancy study.

The sample holds one count of this clone. The rearrangement joins TRBV25-1 to TRBJ1-2; tentatively, D is TRBD1 (6 bases). Trimming shortened V by 0 bases and J by 4 bases, and 18 bases separated the two germline ends. This CDR3 has 17 residues. Germline CDR1 reads MGHDK; CDR2 reads SYGVNS. The CDR3 region is CASSEYTDSKGTYGYTF. CDR3 bases: TGTGCCAGCAGTGAATATACGGACAGCAAGGGAACCTATGGCTACACCTTC.

CDR3 protein: CASSFEGSNTEAFF. The CDR3 DNA is TGTGCCAGCAGCTTCGAGGGAAGTAACACTGAAGCTTTCTTT. V gene TRBV5-5 combines with J gene TRBJ1-1; D is undetermined. The CDR3 loop spans 14 amino acids. Trimming took off 2 bases at V and 2 bases at J, with 10 bases between the two ends. In germline, CDR1 is SGHKS, CDR2 YYEKEE (reference sequence).

V gene TRBV27 combines with J gene TRBJ1-2; 7 bases map to TRBD1. CDR1 and CDR2 from the germline V gene are MNHEY and SMNVEV (reference sequence). The J segment lost 5 bases and the V segment lost 6 bases, leaving 6 bases of the junction unmatched. This CDR3 is built from 13 residues. In nucleotides, the CDR3 is TGTGCCAGCAGGCTCGGGACAGCTTATGGCTACACCTTC. Amino acids: CASRLGTAYGYTF.

The J gene is TRBJ1-2, the V gene TRBV6-5, with 8 bases aligning to TRBD1. From germline, CDR1 is MNHEY and CDR2 SVGAGI. V was pared by 6 bases and J by 3 bases, with 9 bases of the junction left unmatched. This CDR3 spans 15 amino acids. The CDR3 DNA sequence: TGTGCCAGCAGCCCCGGACAGGGTGCGGACTATGGCTACACCTTC. Translated: CASSPGQGADYGYTF.

The CDR3 spells CASSLTPGGTEAFF. The CDR3 DNA sequence: TGCGCCAGCAGTCTGACACCCGGGGGCACTGAAGCTTTCTTT. The chain joins TRBV5-1 to TRBJ1-1; weak D call: TRBD1 (5 bases). Germline CDR1 reads SGHRS; CDR2 reads YFSETQ. The CDR3 loop spans 14 amino acids. V was trimmed by 5 bases and J by 4 bases, leaving 15 bases between them.

This rearrangement joins TRBV7-8 to TRBJ2-1; TRBD2 might be the D (6 bases). Between the trimmed V and J ends, which lost 1 base and 8 bases, there was a span of 9 bases. The CDR3 loop spans 13 amino acids. Germline V gives CDR1 SGHVS, CDR2 FQNEAQ. CDR3 in amino acids: CASSLDGGYEQFF. The CDR3, as DNA: TGTGCCAGCAGCTTAGATGGGGGGTATGAGCAGTTCTTC. Complete variable domain (other parts from reference TRBV7-8 and TRBJ2-1): GAGVSQSPRYKVAKRGQDVALRCDPISGHVSLFWYQQALGQGPEFLTYFQNEAQLDKSGLPSDRFFAERPEGSVSTLKIQRTQQEDSAVYLCASSLDGGYEQFFGPGTRLTVL.

The V call is TRBV6-5, the J call TRBJ1-3, with 8 bases identical to TRBD1. The V gene's germline CDR1 is MNHEY and CDR2 SVGAGI. The CDR3 has 16 amino acids. J gave up 0 bases and V 0 bases, and 1 base lay outside the gene matches. The CDR3 sequence is CASSYSGTGSGNTIYF. DNA for the CDR3: TGTGCCAGCAGTTACTCGGGGACAGGCTCTGGAAACACCATATATTTT.

The chain joins TRBV9 to TRBJ2-3; the match to TRBD1 covers 7 bases. The CDR3 sequence is 16 residues long. The junction had 9 bases not matched to a gene; V was cut back by 3 bases and J by 2 bases. The germline V gene encodes CDR1 SGDLS and CDR2 YYNGEE. Here the CDR3 DNA reads TGTGCCAGCAGCGCGATGGCAGGGGGATCCACAGATACGCAGTATTTT. Amino acid sequence: CASSAMAGGSTDTQYF.

V and J are TRBV5-5 and TRBJ2-7; a weak D match, TRBD1 (5 bases). CDR1 is SGHKS, CDR2 YYEKEE, per germline (reference sequence). Trimming left V 4 bases short and J 3 bases short, with 5 bases between. CDR3 length: 11 amino acids. The CDR3 sequence: CASSDSYEQYF. In nucleotides, the CDR3 is TGTGCCAGCAGCGACAGCTACGAGCAGTACTTC. The full variable domain, completed using reference TRBV5-5 and TRBJ2-7, is DAGVTQSPTHLIKTRGQQVTLRCSPISGHKSVSWYQQVLGQGPQFIFQYYEKEERGRGNFPDRFSARQFPNYSSELNVNALLLGDSALYLCASSDSYEQYFGPGTRLTVT.

In this sample, this clone turned up once. The rearrangement joins TRBV30 to TRBJ1-2, with D unclear. V was cut by 0 bases and J by 4 bases, with 6 bases left in between. Germline-derived CDR1 and CDR2 are GTSNPN and SVGIG (reference sequence). The CDR3 is 12 amino acids. In DNA form, the CDR3 reads TGTGCCTGGAGTGTAGCGGCCTATGGCTACACCTTC. Translation: CAWSVAAYGYTF.

This chain links TRBV19 with TRBJ2-1; TRBD2 agrees at 12 bases. The trim removed 7 bases at V and 9 bases at J, leaving 10 bases unmatched. The CDR3 totals 15 residues. Germline lookup yields CDR1 LNHDA and CDR2 SQIVND (reference sequence). The CDR3 loop reads CASTMRLAGVFEQFF. The DNA for the CDR3 is TGTGCCAGTACTATGAGACTAGCGGGAGTCTTTGAGCAGTTCTTC.

The chain links TRBV7-9 to TRBJ2-7; D gene unclear. The CDR3 contains 13 residues. Trimming shortened V by 7 bases and J by 0 bases, and 10 bases separated the two germline ends. The germline V gene has CDR1 SEHNR and CDR2 FQNEAQ (reference sequence). In nucleotides, the CDR3 is TGTGCCAGCATCCCCCTCAGCTCCTACGAGCAGTACTTC. Translation: CASIPLSSYEQYF.

The chain is built from TRBV27 and TRBJ2-2; 9 bases agree with TRBD1. Germline V lookup: CDR1 MNHEY, CDR2 SMNVEV (reference sequence). The CDR3 totals 18 residues. V dropped 5 bases and J dropped 2; count of bases not matched to a gene: 12. Here the CDR3 reads CASSQGGTGGLNTGELFF. CDR3 coding DNA: TGTGCCAGCAGTCAAGGGGGCACAGGGGGCCTAAACACCGGGGAGCTGTTTTTT.

Written as DNA, the CDR3 is TGCGCCAGCAGCTTGACAGCCTCTTCCTACGAGCAGTACTTC. Translated: CASSLTASSYEQYF. This chain links TRBV5-1 with TRBJ2-7, with D unclear. V lost 1 base to trimming and J lost 1 base, with 9 bases between them. In germline, CDR1 is SGHRS, CDR2 YFSETQ. The CDR3 is 14 residues long.

This chain joins TRBV28 and TRBJ1-1; D unresolved. The CDR3 runs 14 residues. Germline CDR1 reads MDHEN; CDR2 reads SYDVKM. Trimming cost V 2 bases and J 0 bases, with 7 bases left between them. The CDR3 region has the DNA TGTGCCAGCAGTTTAGGAGTGATGAACACTGAAGCTTTCTTT. Protein product: CASSLGVMNTEAFF.